The entry below gives a single T cell receptor (beta chain) sequence along with its context. The antigen remains undetermined. These data belong to a study of OX40 agonist ivuxolimab in advanced cancers. The study, taken as a whole, reports: At 0.1 to 3.0 mg/kg, CD4+ and CD8+ blood T cells expanded clonally by week 6.

The method was immunoSEQ multiplex PCR; TCRdb's version includes in-frame clones alone and lacks a portion of them. This sample has under 20,000 clones; 82% occur once, and the top ten carry 3% to 3.5%. Germline assignment: CDR1 SGHNT and CDR2 YENEEA. V lost 0 bases and J lost 5, with 8 bases in between. The CDR3 is made up of 14 amino acids. The starting material was CD4+ or CD8+ T cells sorted from blood, obtained in a trial of the OX40 agonist ivuxolimab. The origin of this receptor is an adult with an advanced solid tumor such as melanoma, head and neck, liver or kidney cancer. This rearrangement joins TRBV11-3 to TRBJ2-1; the D is unclear. The CDR3 DNA reads TGTGCCAGCAGCTTAGAGCAGACAAACAATGAGCAGTTCTTC. Its translation: CASSLEQTNNEQFF.